This T cell receptor beta chain came from a study of vaccination and CD4 T cells after COVID-19. Turning to the study itself: Participants were vaccinated with two doses, given as either BNT162b2 or mRNA-1273 vaccine. SARS-CoV-2, HCoV-NL63, HCoV-OC43 and HCoV-229E supplied the overlapping spike peptides used to stimulate cells.

An Oncomine TCR Beta short-read assay was used to sequence the DNA from cultured CD4+ T cells. Using its own MiXCR run on the PCR reads, TCRdb lists one record per CDR3 protein. The repertoire holds about 8,100 distinct CDR3 sequences, with 60% as singletons. Trimming pared 5 bases from V and 3 bases from J, leaving 10 bases between. CDR1 and CDR2 from the germline V gene are SGHTA and FQGNSA. This CDR3 is 14 amino acids long. Documented treatment: roughly ten-day PBMC culture with coronavirus spike peptide pools or control peptides (ViraFEST assay). Details on this clonotype: Its matching antigen is unknown.

Sequencing was carried out using CD4+ T cells from blood, cultured in vitro. The sequence came from a human donor who had recovered from COVID-19. V is TRBV7-2 and J is TRBJ2-2; D perhaps matches TRBD1 (6 bases). CDR3 protein: CASSRTDYTGELFF. CDR3 nucleotides: TGTGCCAGCAGCCGGACAGACTACACCGGGGAGCTGTTTTTT.